This is a list of T cell receptor beta chains from one sample in a study of blood T cell repertoires in COVID-19. Using immunoSEQ multiplex PCR, the repertoire was profiled, and TCRdb retains in-frame clones only, with some absent. This sample yields over 150,000 clones, of which around 80% are seen a single time; under 9.5% belongs to the top ten. The sequencing input was PBMCs or T cells enriched from blood (not recorded which). The source of these receptors is a man aged 45-65 years who had recovered from COVID-19. Both conserved end residues are part of each CDR3.

len,v_gene,j_gene,CDR3aa
16,TRBV18,TRBJ1-2,CASSPPGTGGFDGYTF
13,TRBV30,TRBJ1-1,CAWSGGGPTEAFF
16,TRBV3-1/TRBV3-2,TRBJ1-2,CASSQGSGQGSYGYTF
14,TRBV5-1,TRBJ1-4,CASSSPGAGEKLFF
11,TRBV12-3/TRBV12-4,TRBJ2-7,CASSFGGSEYF
15,TRBV4-1,TRBJ1-3,CASSLGQGSGNTIYF
16,TRBV7-2,TRBJ1-6,CASSHDRPYNNSPLHF
12,TRBV12-5,TRBJ2-7,CASGDRAYEQYF
12,TRBV3-1/TRBV3-2,TRBJ2-7,CASSQEGHEQYF
14,TRBV19,TRBJ2-7,CASSNRLAGVEQYF
15,TRBV5-1,TRBJ1-1,CASTVEGFRNTEAFF
15,TRBV4-2,TRBJ2-1,CASSQGVAGVSEQFF
15,TRBV29-1,TRBJ1-4,CSVEQLQGRNEKLFF
15,TRBV5-6,TRBJ2-2,CASSLGGLAGEELFF
13,TRBV10-3,TRBJ1-2,CAISVSEDYGYTF
14,TRBV19,TRBJ2-1,CASSIGDNYNEQFF
12,TRBV6-6,TRBJ1-2,CASSSTGVGYTF
16,TRBV5-1,TRBJ2-5,CASSSGLAGGQETQYF
13,TRBV7-2,TRBJ1-1,CASSLFGSTEAFF
15,TRBV3-1/TRBV3-2,TRBJ1-2,CASSPRQGKGGGYTF
14,TRBV3-1/TRBV3-2,TRBJ2-5,CASHGEGVFETQYF
16,TRBV4-3,TRBJ1-6,CASSQDTGRANSPLHF
16,TRBV7-2,TRBJ1-1,CASSLGQILTGTEAFF
17,TRBV11-2,TRBJ1-3,CASSSPEEWLPGNTIYF
14,TRBV5-1,TRBJ1-2,CASSLAEGPYGYTF
14,TRBV5-1,TRBJ2-1,CASSPGQYYNEQFF
13,TRBV24-1,TRBJ2-7,CATSEGRGREQYF
16,TRBV6-1,TRBJ2-2,CASSEYTSGGVVELFF
16,TRBV10-3,TRBJ1-2,CAISESVGTGIYGYTF
17,TRBV4-3,TRBJ2-3,CASSQDQGGRRTDTQYF
16,TRBV6-2/TRBV6-3,TRBJ1-2,CASSQPRQATGYGYTF
14,TRBV5-1,TRBJ1-6,CASSFGQGSSPLHF
11,TRBV2,TRBJ2-7,CATDRGYEQYF
14,TRBV20-1,TRBJ1-5,CSASAPRGNQPQHF
14,TRBV7-2,TRBJ2-1,CASSLLAGEGVQFF
14,TRBV27,TRBJ1-1,CASSPAGVGTEAFF
15,TRBV7-2,TRBJ2-3,CASSFSGGITDTQYF
17,TRBV5-1,TRBJ2-4,CASSLYPGLADKNIQYF
15,TRBV7-9,TRBJ2-1,CASSFRTVELNEQFF
16,TRBV5-1,TRBJ1-5,CASSSSGPLGDQPQHF